These 19 T cell receptor beta chains originate from one sample sequenced in a study of tumor and adjacent non-tumor tissue in lung cancer. This sample's RNA came from whole unsorted tissue. Three rounds of nested PCR, following a modified ARM-PCR protocol, produced the TCRbeta library. TCRdb processed the multiplex PCR reads anew with MiXCR; each CDR3 protein has one entry. The profile shows around 200,000 distinct CDR3 sequences, approximately 74% of them singletons. Material for sequencing was lung tumor tissue. These receptors came from a man aged 60-69 years with non-small cell lung cancer.

This clonotype was counted between two and nine times. It may be a read error: a sequence one base away is much more abundant. The CDR3 nucleotides are TGCAGTGCTAGACCACAGGGGCTAGACTATGGCTACACCTTC. The encoded protein is CSARPQGLDYGYTF. The V call is TRBV20-1, the J call TRBJ1-2; 7 nucleotides agree with TRBD1. CDR1 is DFQATT, CDR2 SNEGSKA, per germline (reference sequence). The CDR3 covers 14 residues. Germline trimming cut 2 bases from V and 3 bases from J; bases unmatched to any gene: 6.

In this sample, this clonotype turned up once. Germline is not matched at one junction end, which may reflect a read error. The chain combines TRBV28 with TRBJ1-2, with D tentatively TRBD1 (5 bases). The V gene's germline CDR1 is MDHEN and CDR2 SYDVKM. The CDR3 is 14 residues long. The DNA of the CDR3 is TGTGGCAGCAGTGCAGGGTTCCGGGACTATGGCTACACCTTC. This sequence encodes CGSSAGFRDYGYTF.

This clonotype was observed a single time. This may stem from a read error, because a much larger clone lies one nucleotide away. The J gene is TRBJ2-7, the V gene TRBV4-2; D perhaps matches TRBD1 (6 bases). The CDR3 runs 15 residues. The V and J ends lost 3 bases and 4 bases respectively, with 16 bases between them. In germline, CDR1 is LGHNA, CDR2 YNFKEQ. CDR3 sequence (DNA): TGTGCCAGCAGCCATGGGCAGGGGTTGGGATACGAGCAGTACTTC. It translates to CASSHGQGLGYEQYF.

Notes on this clonotype: One junction end disagrees with the germline gene, perhaps due to a read error. The chain carries TRBV5-4 and TRBJ1-2; D not resolved. Germline values: CDR1 SGHNT, CDR2 YYREEE (reference sequence). The CDR3 spans 16 residues. CDR3 nucleotides: TGTGCCAGCACCTTGGCCGGTTGGTTGGGAAACTATGGCTACACCTTC. This codes for CASTLAGWLGNYGYTF.

Concerning this clonotype: One end of the junction varies from germline; a read error may be responsible. This chain uses TRBV6-2 or TRBV6-3 with TRBJ1-5; 8 positions match TRBD1. Per the germline V gene, CDR1 is MNHEY and CDR2 is SVGEGT. CDR3 size: 18 residues. The CDR3 nucleotides read TGTGCCAGCAGTTACAAATCCTACAGGGGGTACAGCAATCGGCCCCAGCATTTT. Its translation: CASSYKSYRGYSNRPQHF.

The rearrangement uses TRBV6-6 and TRBJ2-7; D uncertain. The end of the DNA aligns better with TRBJ2-1, so the J call may be wrong. This CDR3 is built from 13 residues. The germline V gene has CDR1 MNHNY and CDR2 SVGAGI (reference sequence). The chain's CDR3 is CASSSQASHEQFF. Written as DNA, the CDR3 is TGTGCCAGCAGTTCCCAGGCTTCCCACGAGCAGTTCTTC.

In this sample, this clonotype turned up a few times. The chain links TRBV4-1 to TRBJ1-4; 10 bases are shared with TRBD1. CDR3 length: 16 residues. Trimming took 1 base from V and 8 from J; bases not matched to a gene: 7. Per germline, CDR1 MGHRA and CDR2 YSYEKL. The CDR3 here is CASSQARGDRGEKLFF. CDR3 nucleotides: TGCGCCAGCAGCCAAGCCAGAGGGGACAGGGGAGAAAAACTGTTTTTT.

The V gene is TRBV6-6, the J gene TRBJ2-7; maybe TRBD1 (6 bases). Trimming left V 7 bases short and J 13 bases short, with 20 bases between. The length of the CDR3 is 12 residues. Germline V gene sequence: CDR1 MNHNY, CDR2 SVGAGI (reference sequence). The CDR3 region is CASTKQGAENYF. The CDR3 DNA sequence: TGTGCCAGCACCAAACAGGGTGCCGAGAACTACTTC.

This clonotype showed up many times. The V and J genes are TRBV2 and TRBJ2-3; D is uncertain. The germline gives CDR1 SNHLY, CDR2 FYNNEI. V was shortened by 1 base and J by 5 bases, with 10 bases between the two germline ends. The CDR3 consists of 14 residues. The CDR3 bases are TGTGCCAGCAGTGAAGGGAACGACGGAGATACGCAGTATTTT. Translated, it gives CASSEGNDGDTQYF.

This clonotype appeared a few times. A much larger clone differs from this one at a single base, so this may be a read error. The chain recombines TRBV10-2 with TRBJ2-7, with D perhaps TRBD1 (5 bases). CDR1 and CDR2 (germline): WSHSY, SAAADI. This CDR3 region has 10 residues. The CDR3 sequence is CVSRDYEQYF. The CDR3 DNA follows: TGCGTCAGCAGGGACTACGAGCAGTACTTC.

A note on this clonotype: The junction departs from germline at one end; a sequencing error may be responsible. As DNA, the CDR3 is TGTGCCTGCAGCCTCTGGACAGGGGACTATGGCTACACCTTC. Its translation is CACSLWTGDYGYTF. The V call is TRBV28, the J call TRBJ1-2; 9 bases are a match to TRBD1. The CDR3 has 14 amino acids. The germline CDR1 and CDR2 sequences are MDHEN and SYDVKM.

The CDR3, as DNA: TGCAGTGCATACGCCATACTAGCGGGGGGACAGGGTACGCAGTATTTT. Amino acid sequence: CSAYAILAGGQGTQYF. V gene TRBV20-1 combines with J gene TRBJ2-3; TRBD2 matches 12 bases. This CDR3 is 16 amino acids long. Per germline, CDR1 DFQATT and CDR2 SNEGSKA (reference sequence). V trimming: 6 bases; J trimming: 8 bases; junction bases outside the gene matches: 15.

To note about this clonotype: Compared with germline, one end of the junction differs, possibly owing to a read error. The chain uses TRBV11-3 and TRBJ2-7, with D unclear. This CDR3 comprises 14 residues. Germline V gene sequence: CDR1 SGHNT, CDR2 YENEEA. The CDR3 sequence is CASRSGPRADKQYF. The DNA for the CDR3 is TGTGCCAGCAGATCCGGGCCCCGTGCCGACAAGCAATACTTC.

This clonotype was seen only a few times. The gene calls are TRBV29-1 and TRBJ2-5; the D gene is possibly TRBD2 (7 bases). The CDR3 spans 14 residues. Looked up from germline, CDR1 is SQVTM and CDR2 is ANQGSEA. V gave up 7 bases and J gave up 6 bases, with 21 bases separating them. Here the CDR3 reads CSAWGGGVGKTQYF. In nucleotides, the CDR3 is TGCAGCGCCTGGGGAGGGGGAGTGGGGAAGACCCAGTACTTC. The full variable domain, in which reference TRBV29-1 and TRBJ2-5 provide the parts outside the CDR3, is SAVISQKPSRDICQRGTSLTIQCQVDSQVTMMFWYRQQPGQSLTLIATANQGSEATYESGFVIDKFPISRPNLTFSTLTVSNMSPEDSSIYLCSAWGGGVGKTQYFGPGTRLLVL.

In this sample, this clonotype turned up a few times. A read error may be the cause here, since a much bigger clone is one base away. This chain links TRBV4-2 with TRBJ2-7; TRBD2 aligns across 12 bases. The germline CDR1 and CDR2 sequences are LGHNA and YNFKEQ. With 1 base clipped from V and 7 bases from J, the junction kept 11 bases outside the gene matches. The length of the CDR3 is 17 residues. The CDR3 here is CASSQGDLAGGAREQYF. DNA for the CDR3: TGTGCCAGCAGCCAAGGAGATCTAGCGGGAGGGGCTAGGGAGCAGTACTTC.

This clonotype was counted only a few times. At one end the junction does not follow the germline gene, possibly because of a read error. The rearrangement joins TRBV6-5 to TRBJ2-5; 7 nucleotides match TRBD2. The V gene's germline CDR1 is MNHEY and CDR2 SVGAGI. The CDR3 contains 14 residues. CDR3 in amino acids: CASNDTGTAGVQYF. The CDR3 nucleotides are TGCGCCAGCAATGATACCGGGACCGCGGGGGTCCAGTACTTC.

The chain has TRBV28 and TRBJ1-5, with 7 bases fitting TRBD1. Germline V gene sequence: CDR1 MDHEN, CDR2 SYDVKM. V lost 6 bases, J lost 4 bases, and 9 bases stayed unmatched. CDR3 length equals 15 residues. CDR3 region: CASSPPGQINQPQHF. The CDR3 DNA reads TGTGCCAGCAGCCCTCCGGGACAGATTAATCAGCCCCAGCATTTT.

Regarding this clonotype: The conserved final phenylalanine or tryptophan is absent from the CDR3, which likely points to a read error. The V call is TRBV12-3 or TRBV12-4, the J call TRBJ2-5; D is ambiguous. The CDR3 runs 13 residues. The CDR3 sequence is CVSSLTERETQYS. Written as DNA, the CDR3 is TGTGTCAGCAGTTTAACGGAGAGGGAGACCCAGTACTCC.

In the case of this clonotype: A junction boundary mismatches the germline segment, possibly from a read error. This chain joins TRBV11-1 and TRBJ2-5; tentatively, D is TRBD2 (6 bases). Germline V lookup: CDR1 SGHAT, CDR2 FQDESV (reference sequence). The CDR3 spans 15 residues. CDR3 amino acids: CASSLGSGCGETQCF. The CDR3 coding sequence is TGTGCCAGCAGCTTAGGATCGGGGTGCGGGGAGACCCAGTGCTTC.